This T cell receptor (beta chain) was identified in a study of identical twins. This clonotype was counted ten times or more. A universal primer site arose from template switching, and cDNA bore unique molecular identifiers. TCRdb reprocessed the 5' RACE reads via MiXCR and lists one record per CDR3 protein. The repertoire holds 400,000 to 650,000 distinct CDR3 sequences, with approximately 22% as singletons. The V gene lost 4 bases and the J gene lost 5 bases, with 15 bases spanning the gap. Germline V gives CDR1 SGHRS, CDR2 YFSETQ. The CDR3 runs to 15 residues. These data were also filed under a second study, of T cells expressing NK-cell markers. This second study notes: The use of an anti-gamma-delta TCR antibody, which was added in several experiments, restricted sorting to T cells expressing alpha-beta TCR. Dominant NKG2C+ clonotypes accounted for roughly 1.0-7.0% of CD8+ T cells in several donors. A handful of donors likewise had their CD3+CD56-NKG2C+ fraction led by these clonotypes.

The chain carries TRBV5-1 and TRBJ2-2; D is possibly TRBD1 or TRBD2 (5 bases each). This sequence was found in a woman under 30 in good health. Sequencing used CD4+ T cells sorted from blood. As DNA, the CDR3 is TGCGCCAGCAGCACCTGGGACCGGCAAACCGGGGAGCTGTTTTTT. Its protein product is CASSTWDRQTGELFF.